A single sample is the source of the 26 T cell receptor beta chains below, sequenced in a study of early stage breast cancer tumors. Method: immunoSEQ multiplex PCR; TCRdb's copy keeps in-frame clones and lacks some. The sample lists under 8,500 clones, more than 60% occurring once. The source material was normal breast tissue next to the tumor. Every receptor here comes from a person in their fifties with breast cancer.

The CDR3 bases are TGTGCCAGCAGCGTACACCCGACTAGCGGGAGAAGTAATGAGCAGTTCTTC. This codes for CASSVHPTSGRSNEQFF. The genes are TRBV9 and TRBJ2-1; 12 nucleotides agree with TRBD2. The germline V gene encodes CDR1 SGDLS and CDR2 YYNGEE. Germline trimming cut 1 base from V and 7 bases from J; bases unmatched to any gene: 9. The CDR3 runs 17 residues. The variable domain in full, with the rest retrieved from reference TRBV9 and TRBJ2-1, is DSGVTQTPKHLITATGQRVTLRCSPRSGDLSVYWYQQSLDQGLQFLIQYYNGEERAKGNILERFSAQQFPDLHSELNLSSLELGDSALYFCASSVHPTSGRSNEQFFGPGTRLTVL.

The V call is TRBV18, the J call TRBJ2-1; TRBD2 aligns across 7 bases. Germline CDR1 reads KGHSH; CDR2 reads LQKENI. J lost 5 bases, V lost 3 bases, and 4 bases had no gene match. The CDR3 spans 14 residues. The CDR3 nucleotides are TGTGCCAGCTCACCGGGCCTAGCGGACAATGAGCAGTTCTTC. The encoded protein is CASSPGLADNEQFF.

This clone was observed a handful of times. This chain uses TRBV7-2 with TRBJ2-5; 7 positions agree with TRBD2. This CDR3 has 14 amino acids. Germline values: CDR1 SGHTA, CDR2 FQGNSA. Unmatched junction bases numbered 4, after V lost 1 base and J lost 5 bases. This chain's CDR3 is CASSLGLARETQYF. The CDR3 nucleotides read TGTGCCAGCAGCTTAGGACTAGCACGGGAGACCCAGTACTTC.

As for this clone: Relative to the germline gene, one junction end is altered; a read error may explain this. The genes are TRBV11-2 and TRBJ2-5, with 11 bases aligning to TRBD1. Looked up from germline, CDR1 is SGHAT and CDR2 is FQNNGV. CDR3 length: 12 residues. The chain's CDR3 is CASSPRDRGSHF. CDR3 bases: TGTGCCAGCAGCCCACGGGACAGGGGGTCCCACTTC.

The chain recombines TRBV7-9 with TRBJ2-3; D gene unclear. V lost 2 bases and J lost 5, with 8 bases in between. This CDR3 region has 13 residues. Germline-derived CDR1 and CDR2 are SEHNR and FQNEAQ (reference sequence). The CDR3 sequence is CASSLSQGDTQYF. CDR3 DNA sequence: TGTGCCAGCAGCTTATCCCAAGGAGATACGCAGTATTTT. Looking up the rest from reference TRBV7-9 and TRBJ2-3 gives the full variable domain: DTGVSQNPRHKITKRGQNVTFRCDPISEHNRLYWYRQTLGQGPEFLTYFQNEAQLEKSRLLSDRFSAERPKGSFSTLEIQRTEQGDSAMYLCASSLSQGDTQYFGPGTRLTVL.

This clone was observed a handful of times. CDR3: CASSQDWVSYTF. The CDR3 DNA is TGCGCCAGCAGCCAAGATTGGGTGAGCTACACCTTC. The chain recombines TRBV4-3 with TRBJ1-2; D is unclear. Germline V gene lookup returns CDR1 LGHNA and CDR2 YSLEER. CDR3 length: 12 residues. V was cut by 0 bases and J by 9 bases, with 8 bases left in between.

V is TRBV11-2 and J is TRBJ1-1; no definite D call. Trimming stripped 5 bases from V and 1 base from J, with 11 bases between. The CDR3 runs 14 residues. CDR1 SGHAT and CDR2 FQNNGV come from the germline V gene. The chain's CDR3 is CASSANPGNTEAFF. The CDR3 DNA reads TGTGCCAGCAGCGCGAACCCTGGGAACACTGAAGCTTTCTTT.

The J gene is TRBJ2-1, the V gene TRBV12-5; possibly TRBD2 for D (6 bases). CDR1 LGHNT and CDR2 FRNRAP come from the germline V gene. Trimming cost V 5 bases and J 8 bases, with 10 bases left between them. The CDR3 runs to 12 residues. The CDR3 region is CASGPSSDEQFF. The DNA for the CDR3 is TGTGCTAGTGGTCCCTCTAGCGATGAGCAGTTCTTC.

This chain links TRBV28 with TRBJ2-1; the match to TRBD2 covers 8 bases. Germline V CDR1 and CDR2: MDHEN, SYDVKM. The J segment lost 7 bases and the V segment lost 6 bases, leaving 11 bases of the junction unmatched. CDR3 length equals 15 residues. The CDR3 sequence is CASSFDGLASNEQFF. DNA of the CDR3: TGTGCCAGCAGCTTCGATGGACTAGCTAGTAATGAGCAGTTCTTC.

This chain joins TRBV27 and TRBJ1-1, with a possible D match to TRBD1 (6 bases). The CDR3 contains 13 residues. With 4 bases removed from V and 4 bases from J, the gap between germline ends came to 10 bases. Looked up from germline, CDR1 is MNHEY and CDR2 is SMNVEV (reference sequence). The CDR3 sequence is CASSSLRGTEAFF. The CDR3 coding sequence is TGTGCCAGCAGTTCCCTCAGGGGCACTGAAGCTTTCTTT.

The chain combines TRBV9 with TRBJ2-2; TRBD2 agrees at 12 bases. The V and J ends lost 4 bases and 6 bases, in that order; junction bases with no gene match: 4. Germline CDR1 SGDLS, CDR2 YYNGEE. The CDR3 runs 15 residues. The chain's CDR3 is CASSLTSGSSGELFF. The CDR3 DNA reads TGTGCCAGCAGCCTGACTAGCGGGAGTTCCGGGGAGCTGTTTTTT.

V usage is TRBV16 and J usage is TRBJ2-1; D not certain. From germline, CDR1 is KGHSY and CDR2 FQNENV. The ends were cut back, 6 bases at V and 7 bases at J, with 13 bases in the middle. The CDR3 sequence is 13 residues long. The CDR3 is CASSSYRENEQFF. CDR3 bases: TGTGCCAGCAGTTCATATAGGGAAAATGAGCAGTTCTTC.

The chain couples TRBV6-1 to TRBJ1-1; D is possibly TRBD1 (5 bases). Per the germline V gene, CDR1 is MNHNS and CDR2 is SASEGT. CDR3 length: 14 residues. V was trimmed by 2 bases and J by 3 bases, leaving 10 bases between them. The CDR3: CASSELTGDTEAFF. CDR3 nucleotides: TGTGCCAGCAGTGAACTGACGGGGGACACTGAAGCTTTCTTT.

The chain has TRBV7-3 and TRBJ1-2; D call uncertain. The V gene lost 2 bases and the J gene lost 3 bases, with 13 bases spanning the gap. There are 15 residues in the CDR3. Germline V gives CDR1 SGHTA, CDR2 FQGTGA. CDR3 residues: CASSLAEGGYYGYTF. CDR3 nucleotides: TGTGCCAGCAGCTTAGCCGAGGGAGGGTACTATGGCTACACCTTC.

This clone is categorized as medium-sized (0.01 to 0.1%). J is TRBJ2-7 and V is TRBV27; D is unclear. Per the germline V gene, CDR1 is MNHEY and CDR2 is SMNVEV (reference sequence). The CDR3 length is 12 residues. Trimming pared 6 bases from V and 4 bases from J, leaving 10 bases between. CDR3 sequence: CASRGIGYEQYF. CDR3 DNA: TGTGCCAGCAGAGGAATAGGGTACGAGCAGTACTTC.

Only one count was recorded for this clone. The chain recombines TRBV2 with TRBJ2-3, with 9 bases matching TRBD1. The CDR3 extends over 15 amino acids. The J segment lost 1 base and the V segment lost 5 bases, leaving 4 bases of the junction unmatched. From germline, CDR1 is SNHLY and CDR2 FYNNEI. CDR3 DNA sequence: TGTGCCAGCAGTCCACAGGGGGCTGGCACAGATACGCAGTATTTT. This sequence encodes CASSPQGAGTDTQYF.

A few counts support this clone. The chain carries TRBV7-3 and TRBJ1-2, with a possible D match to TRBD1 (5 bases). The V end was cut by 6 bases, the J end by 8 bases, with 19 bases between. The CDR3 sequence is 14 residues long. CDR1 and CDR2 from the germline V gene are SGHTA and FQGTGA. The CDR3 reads CASRTGHPAYGYTF. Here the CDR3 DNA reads TGTGCCAGCAGGACTGGACATCCCGCGTACGGCTACACCTTC.

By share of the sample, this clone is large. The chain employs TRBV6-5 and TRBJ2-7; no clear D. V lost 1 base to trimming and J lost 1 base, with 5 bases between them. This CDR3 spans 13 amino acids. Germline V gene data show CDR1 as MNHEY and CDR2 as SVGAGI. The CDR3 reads CASSYLPSYEQYF. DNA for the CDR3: TGTGCCAGCAGTTACTTACCGTCCTACGAGCAGTACTTC.

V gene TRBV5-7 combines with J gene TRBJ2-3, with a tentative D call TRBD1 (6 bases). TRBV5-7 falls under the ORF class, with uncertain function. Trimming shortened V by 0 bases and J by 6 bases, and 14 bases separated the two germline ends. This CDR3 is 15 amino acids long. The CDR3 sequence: CASSLVDSEWDTQYF. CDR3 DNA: TGTGCCAGCAGCTTGGTGGACAGCGAGTGGGATACGCAGTATTTT.

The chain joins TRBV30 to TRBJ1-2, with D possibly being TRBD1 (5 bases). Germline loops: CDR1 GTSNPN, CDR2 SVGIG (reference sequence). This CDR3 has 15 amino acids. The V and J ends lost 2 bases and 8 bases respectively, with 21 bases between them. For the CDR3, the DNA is TGTGCCTGGAGTAGGGGACTTCCGGGCGGGCGGGGCTACACCTTC. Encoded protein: CAWSRGLPGGRGYTF.

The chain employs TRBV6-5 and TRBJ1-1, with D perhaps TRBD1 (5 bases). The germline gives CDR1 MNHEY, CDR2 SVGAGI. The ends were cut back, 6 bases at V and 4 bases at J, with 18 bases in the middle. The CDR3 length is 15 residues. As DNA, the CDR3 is TGTGCCAGCAGCCCTCTGGGGGAAGGCATCACTGAAGCTTTCTTT. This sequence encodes CASSPLGEGITEAFF.

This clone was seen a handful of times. The CDR3 protein is CASSQDRGGRDGYTF. CDR3 bases: TGCGCCAGCAGCCAAGATCGCGGGGGGAGGGATGGCTACACCTTC. The J gene is TRBJ1-2, the V gene TRBV4-1; D is perhaps TRBD1 (5 bases). Deletions cut 0 bases from V and 6 bases from J, with 14 bases between. CDR1 and CDR2 from the germline V gene are MGHRA and YSYEKL. This CDR3 region has 15 residues.

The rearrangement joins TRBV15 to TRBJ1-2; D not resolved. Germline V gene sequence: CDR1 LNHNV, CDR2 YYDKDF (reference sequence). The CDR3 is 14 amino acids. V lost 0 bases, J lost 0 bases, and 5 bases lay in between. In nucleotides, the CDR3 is TGTGCCACCAGCAGAGACCAAACTAACTATGGCTACACCTTC. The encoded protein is CATSRDQTNYGYTF.

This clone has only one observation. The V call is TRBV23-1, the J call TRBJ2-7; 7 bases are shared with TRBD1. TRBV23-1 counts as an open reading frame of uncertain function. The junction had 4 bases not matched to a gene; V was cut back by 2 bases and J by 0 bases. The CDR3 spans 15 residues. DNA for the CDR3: TGCGCCAGCAGTCAACCGACAGGGTTCTCCTACGAGCAGTACTTC. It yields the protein CASSQPTGFSYEQYF.

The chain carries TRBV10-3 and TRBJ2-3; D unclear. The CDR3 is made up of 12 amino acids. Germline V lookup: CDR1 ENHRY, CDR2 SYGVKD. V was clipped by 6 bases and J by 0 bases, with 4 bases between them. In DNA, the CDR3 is TGTGCCATCAGCGGAAGCACAGATACGCAGTATTTT. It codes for CAISGSTDTQYF.

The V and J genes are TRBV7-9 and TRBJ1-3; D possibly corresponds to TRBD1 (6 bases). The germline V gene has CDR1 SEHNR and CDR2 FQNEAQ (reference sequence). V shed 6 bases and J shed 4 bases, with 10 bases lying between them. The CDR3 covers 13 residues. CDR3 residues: CASSGTKGNTIYF. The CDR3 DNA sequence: TGTGCCAGCAGTGGGACAAAAGGAAACACCATATATTTT.